This T cell receptor (beta chain) was documented in a study of cytomegalovirus exposure and HLA in healthy donors. Study observations and caveats: There were 150 to 200 TCR beta chains listed as cytomegalovirus-associated. Using a false discovery rate of 0.05, a later analysis showed that roughly 16,000 TCR beta sequences were associated with HLA alleles. With later analysis, a missense DCLRE1C variant became linked to TCR beta V- and J-gene trimming. TCR sequences were mostly rare, though some public TCRs occurred in many donors.

About this clone itself: Its antigen remains unidentified.

The study ran its PCR with 60 Vbeta and 13 Jbeta primers. TCRdb's table, derived via immunoSEQ multiplex PCR, lists solely in-frame clones and lacks some. The sample yields fewer than 200,000 clones, 65% to 85% seen once. Trimming removed 7 bases at V and 0 bases at J, with 11 bases between. Germline V CDR1 and CDR2: SGHDT, YYEEEE. The CDR3 loop spans 13 amino acids. What was sequenced was PBMCs. The V gene is TRBV5-6, the J gene TRBJ2-7, with D possibly being TRBD2 (6 bases). This sequence was found in a middle-aged man in good health and CMV-seropositive. CDR3 nucleotides: TGTGCCAGCTCCGGGACTCCCTCCTACGAGCAGTACTTC. Translation gives CASSGTPSYEQYF.